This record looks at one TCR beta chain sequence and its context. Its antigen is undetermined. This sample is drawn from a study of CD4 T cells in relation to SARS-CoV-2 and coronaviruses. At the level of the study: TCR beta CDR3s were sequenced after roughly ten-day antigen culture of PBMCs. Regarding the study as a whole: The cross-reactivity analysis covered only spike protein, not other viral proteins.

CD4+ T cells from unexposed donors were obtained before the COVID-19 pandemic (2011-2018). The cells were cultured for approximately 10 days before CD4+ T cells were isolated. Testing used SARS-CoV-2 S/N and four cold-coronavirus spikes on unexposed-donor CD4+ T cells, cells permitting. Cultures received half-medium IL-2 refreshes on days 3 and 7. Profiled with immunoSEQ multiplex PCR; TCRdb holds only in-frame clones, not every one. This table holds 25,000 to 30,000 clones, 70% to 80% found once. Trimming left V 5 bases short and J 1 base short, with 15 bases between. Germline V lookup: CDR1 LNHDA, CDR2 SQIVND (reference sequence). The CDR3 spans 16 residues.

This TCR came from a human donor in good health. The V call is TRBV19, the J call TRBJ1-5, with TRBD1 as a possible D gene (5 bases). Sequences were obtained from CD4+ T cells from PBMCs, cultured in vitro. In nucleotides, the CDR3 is TGTGCCAGTAGTCGGGGCGGGGGACCAAGCAATCAGCCCCAGCATTTT. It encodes CASSRGGGPSNQPQHF.